This entry lists 27 T cell receptor beta chains sequenced from one sample in a study of breast tumors, draining lymph nodes, adjacent tissues. TCRdb re-called the multiplex PCR reads with MiXCR, one entry per CDR3 protein. This table has about 6,600 distinct CDR3 sequences, 43% appearing once. Sequences were obtained from tumor-adjacent breast tissue. Source of these receptors: a female donor with breast cancer. Some clones in this sample may be carry-over from other donors' samples.

A remark on this clonotype: Since a much larger clone is just one base distant, this may be a read error. This chain links TRBV18 with TRBJ2-2; D might be TRBD1 (6 bases). The germline V gene has CDR1 KGHSH and CDR2 LQKENI. The CDR3 loop spans 16 amino acids. The CDR3 sequence: CGSSPFRDKIPGELFF. CDR3 bases: TGTGGCAGCTCACCCTTCCGGGACAAAATCCCCGGGGAGCTGTTTTTT.

This clonotype is classed as medium-sized. This sequence joins TRBV7-3 and TRBJ2-5, with 11 nucleotides matching TRBD2. This CDR3 is 17 amino acids long. V lost 0 bases and J lost 5; bases outside the gene matches: 8. Per germline, CDR1 SGHTA and CDR2 FQGTGA. Written as DNA, the CDR3 is TGTGCCAGCAGCTTAACTAGCGGGAGGGTCGGGGGGGAGACCCAGTACTTC. This encodes CASSLTSGRVGGETQYF.

The chain is built from TRBV6-5 and TRBJ2-3; possibly TRBD1 or TRBD2 for D (5 bases each). The CDR3 sequence is 15 residues long. The V end lost 7 bases, the J end lost 0 bases, and 14 bases lay between the germline ends. Germline CDR1 MNHEY, CDR2 SVGAGI. In DNA, the CDR3 is TGTGCCAGCAAGGGACGGGCTAGTAGCACAGATACGCAGTATTTT. Translating gives CASKGRASSTDTQYF.

This clonotype has at least ten counts. This chain uses TRBV18 with TRBJ1-4, with TRBD1 matching over 11 bases. From germline, CDR1 is KGHSH and CDR2 LQKENI. The CDR3 runs to 14 residues. V lost 3 bases and J lost 7; bases outside the gene matches: 1. In DNA, the CDR3 is TGTGCCAGCTCACCGGGACAGGGGGTTGAAAAACTGTTTTTT. This translates into CASSPGQGVEKLFF.

By sample share, this clonotype is medium-sized. The CDR3 DNA follows: TGTGCCAGCAGCCGGGACACCCAAGAGACCCAGTACTTC. Protein: CASSRDTQETQYF. The chain links TRBV2 to TRBJ2-5; D possibly corresponds to TRBD1 (6 bases). Germline V lookup: CDR1 SNHLY, CDR2 FYNNEI. With 6 bases removed from V and 1 base from J, the gap between germline ends came to 9 bases. This CDR3 region has 13 residues.

The chain joins TRBV7-9 to TRBJ1-4; possibly TRBD1 for D (6 bases). The CDR3 is made up of 13 amino acids. Trimming took off 9 bases at V and 1 base at J, with 9 bases between the two ends. Germline V lookup: CDR1 SEHNR, CDR2 FQNEAQ (reference sequence). Here the CDR3 DNA reads TGTGCCAGTCAGGGGAGAACTAATGAAAAACTGTTTTTT. Protein sequence: CASQGRTNEKLFF.

In this sample, this clonotype turned up many times. The gene calls are TRBV27 and TRBJ2-3; the match to TRBD2 covers 8 bases. The CDR3 is 18 amino acids. Looked up from germline, CDR1 is MNHEY and CDR2 is SMNVEV (reference sequence). V shed 3 bases, J shed 0 bases, and the junction held 11 bases outside the gene matches. CDR3 sequence (DNA): TGTGCCAGCAGTTTCTCCGTACTTAGCGGGGCTAGCACAGATACGCAGTATTTT. It codes for CASSFSVLSGASTDTQYF.

This clonotype was seen only once. This chain links TRBV5-1 with TRBJ2-7; 9 bases are shared with TRBD2. With 0 bases clipped from V and 6 bases from J, the junction kept 19 bases outside the gene matches. The germline CDR1 and CDR2 sequences are SGHRS and YFSETQ. This CDR3 contains 19 residues. The CDR3 here is CASSLASQGGSGSIGEQYF. CDR3 in DNA: TGCGCCAGCAGCTTGGCCAGCCAAGGCGGTAGCGGGAGCATTGGCGAGCAGTACTTC.

The chain employs TRBV19 and TRBJ2-7, with 14 bases fitting TRBD2. The V gene's germline CDR1 is LNHDA and CDR2 SQIVND (reference sequence). The V and J ends lost 3 bases and 4 bases, in that order; junction bases with no gene match: 2. CDR3 length: 15 residues. The CDR3 loop is CASSIGLAGGYEQYF. DNA of the CDR3: TGTGCCAGTAGTATTGGACTAGCGGGAGGTTACGAGCAGTACTTC.

This clonotype was seen at least ten times. Written as DNA, the CDR3 is TGTGCCACCCGACAGGGGACCAGCTCCTACAATGAGCAGTTCTTC. As protein: CATRQGTSSYNEQFF. The chain is built from TRBV6-2 or TRBV6-3 and TRBJ2-1; 8 positions agree with TRBD1. The V segment lost 10 bases and the J segment 0 bases; nucleotides outside the gene matches: 8. The CDR3 contains 15 residues. The V gene's germline CDR1 is MNHEY and CDR2 SVGEGT.

This clonotype occurred many times. The genes are TRBV4-2 and TRBJ2-1; D is tentatively TRBD1 or TRBD2 (5 bases each). The CDR3 runs 16 residues. Germline V gene data show CDR1 as LGHNA and CDR2 as YNFKEQ. The ends were cut back, 0 bases at V and 4 bases at J, with 13 bases in the middle. Here the CDR3 reads CASSQDLPGPYNEQFF. The CDR3 DNA reads as TGTGCCAGCAGCCAAGATCTCCCGGGGCCATACAATGAGCAGTTCTTC.

In its sample, this clonotype was seen many times. The CDR3 sequence: CASSVDQGELFF. Here the CDR3 DNA reads TGTGCCAGCAGCGTAGACCAAGGGGAGCTGTTTTTT. The rearrangement joins TRBV9 to TRBJ2-2; D uncertain. The CDR3 consists of 12 residues. Trimming removed 0 bases at V and 8 bases at J, with 5 bases between. Germline V gene data show CDR1 as SGDLS and CDR2 as YYNGEE.

V and J are TRBV7-8 and TRBJ2-7; 7 bases agree with TRBD1. This CDR3 is 14 amino acids long. The J segment lost 5 bases and the V segment lost 5 bases, leaving 9 bases of the junction unmatched. CDR1 and CDR2 (germline): SGHVS, FQNEAQ. The CDR3 DNA reads TGTGCCAGCAGCAAAGACAGGGCAGTCCACGAGCAGTACTTC. This sequence encodes CASSKDRAVHEQYF. The full variable domain, its missing parts supplied by reference TRBV7-8 and TRBJ2-7, is GAGVSQSPRYKVAKRGQDVALRCDPISGHVSLFWYQQALGQGPEFLTYFQNEAQLDKSGLPSDRFFAERPEGSVSTLKIQRTQQEDSAVYLCASSKDRAVHEQYFGPGTRLTVT.

This clonotype was detected only once. The chain combines TRBV6-1 with TRBJ2-7, with D possibly TRBD1 on 6 matching bases. CDR1 is MNHNS, CDR2 SASEGT, per germline. Trimming removed 7 bases at V and 5 bases at J, with 15 bases between. This CDR3 region has 13 residues. The CDR3 bases are TGTGCCAGCATTTTGTGGGACACCCACGAGCAGTACTTC. It yields the protein CASILWDTHEQYF.

This chain joins TRBV10-3 and TRBJ2-1; D is uncertain. Germline V lookup: CDR1 ENHRY, CDR2 SYGVKD. This CDR3 is built from 13 residues. V was trimmed by 2 bases and J by 8 bases, leaving 10 bases between them. CDR3 DNA sequence: TGTGCCATCAGTGAGGTCTTGGACGATGAGCAGTTCTTC. Protein sequence: CAISEVLDDEQFF.

This clonotype is labeled medium-sized (0.01 to 0.1%). This chain uses TRBV29-1 with TRBJ2-3, with 9 bases aligning to TRBD2. Germline CDR1 and CDR2: SQVTM and ANQGSEA. The CDR3 is 14 residues long. V gave up 6 bases and J gave up 1 base; unmatched junction bases: 5. The CDR3 spells CSVATSGRTDTQYF. The CDR3, as DNA: TGCAGCGTGGCGACTAGCGGACGCACAGATACGCAGTATTTT.

This clonotype was recorded at least ten times. The chain links TRBV9 to TRBJ2-7; D gene ambiguous. CDR3 length: 15 amino acids. Germline-derived CDR1 and CDR2 are SGDLS and YYNGEE. Trimming shortened V by 0 bases and J by 6 bases, and 16 bases separated the two germline ends. The CDR3 DNA reads TGTGCCAGCAGCGTAGATAGCAGGCCCGCGAGCGAGCAGTACTTC. Protein product: CASSVDSRPASEQYF.

This clonotype was found once. This chain joins TRBV15 and TRBJ2-5, with D perhaps matching TRBD2 (6 bases). Germline assignment: CDR1 LNHNV and CDR2 YYDKDF (reference sequence). CDR3 size: 16 residues. Trimming removed 4 bases from V and 4 bases from J, with 19 bases in between. In DNA, the CDR3 is TGTGCCACCAGCACCGTACTACACGGGAGCTCAGAGACCCAGTACTTC. It specifies CATSTVLHGSSETQYF.

This sequence joins TRBV20-1 and TRBJ2-1, with 12 positions matching TRBD2. V was pared by 6 bases and J by 12 bases, with 12 bases of the junction left unmatched. The CDR3 totals 14 residues. Germline V lookup: CDR1 DFQATT, CDR2 SNEGSKA (reference sequence). The CDR3 loop reads CSAERTSGTPGQFF. CDR3 bases: TGCAGTGCCGAAAGGACTAGCGGGACTCCGGGGCAGTTCTTC.

About this clonotype: This is likely a read error, given that the CDR3 carries no conserved phenylalanine or tryptophan at its end. The DNA is left out, because the CDR3 cannot be placed on it with certainty; the CDR3 is given as TCRdb lists it. This rearrangement joins TRBV7-2 to TRBJ1-2. Germline CDR1 is SGHTA and CDR2 is FQGNSA. A total of 8 residues make up the CDR3, ends included. Here the CDR3 reads CASSLEFL.

This clonotype was detected many times. The chain combines TRBV18 with TRBJ2-2; 7 positions match TRBD2. The CDR3 has 15 amino acids. In germline, CDR1 is KGHSH, CDR2 LQKENI. The V and J ends lost 4 bases and 5 bases, in that order; junction bases with no gene match: 7. CDR3 coding DNA: TGTGCCAGCTCACAGCTGGGACTACAAACCGGGGAGCTGTTTTTT. This encodes CASSQLGLQTGELFF.

This clonotype has at least ten counts. The chain employs TRBV28 and TRBJ2-6; D gene ambiguous. The CDR3 has 15 residues. V was shortened by 4 bases and J by 0 bases, with 7 bases between the two germline ends. The germline CDR1 and CDR2 sequences are MDHEN and SYDVKM. The CDR3 DNA reads TGTGCCAGCAGTTCCCCGAGCTCTGGGGCCAACGTCCTGACTTTC. Amino acid sequence: CASSSPSSGANVLTF.

The genes are TRBV9 and TRBJ2-1; D unclear. This CDR3 is built from 16 residues. Germline loops: CDR1 SGDLS, CDR2 YYNGEE. V was clipped by 0 bases and J by 3 bases, with 13 bases between them. The CDR3 coding sequence is TGTGCCAGCAGCGTAGGATCGGGCAGTTTCTACAATGAGCAGTTCTTC. Protein sequence: CASSVGSGSFYNEQFF. Looking up the rest from reference TRBV9 and TRBJ2-1 gives the full variable domain: DSGVTQTPKHLITATGQRVTLRCSPRSGDLSVYWYQQSLDQGLQFLIQYYNGEERAKGNILERFSAQQFPDLHSELNLSSLELGDSALYFCASSVGSGSFYNEQFFGPGTRLTVL.

The chain links TRBV6-5 to TRBJ2-7, with 12 bases lining up with TRBD1. This CDR3 region has 14 residues. V lost 5 bases to trimming and J lost 9 bases; unmatched junction nucleotides: 8. CDR1 and CDR2 (germline): MNHEY, SVGAGI. In DNA, the CDR3 is TGTGCCAGCAGTACGGGACAGGGGGCGTTCGTGCAGTACTTC. Translated, it gives CASSTGQGAFVQYF.

This clonotype was found many times. The chain carries TRBV27 and TRBJ2-7; D may match TRBD1 or TRBD2 (5 bases each). The germline V and J ends were trimmed by 6 bases and 2 bases, with 11 bases remaining between them. The CDR3 runs to 13 residues. Germline V gives CDR1 MNHEY, CDR2 SMNVEV (reference sequence). The CDR3 spells CASSPGPPYEQYF. The CDR3 bases are TGTGCCAGCAGCCCGGGACCCCCCTACGAGCAGTACTTC.

In this sample, this clonotype turned up many times. The J gene is TRBJ2-3, the V gene TRBV4-2; D might be TRBD2 (5 bases). The CDR3 totals 15 residues. Germline V gene data show CDR1 as LGHNA and CDR2 as YNFKEQ. The V end was cut by 0 bases, the J end by 3 bases, with 10 bases between. The CDR3 here is CASSQEQLGTDTQYF. CDR3 bases: TGTGCCAGCAGCCAAGAGCAACTAGGGACAGATACGCAGTATTTT.

The V gene is TRBV6-1, the J gene TRBJ1-6; no definite D call. The germline V gene has CDR1 MNHNS and CDR2 SASEGT. This CDR3 is 11 amino acids long. Trimming stripped 7 bases from V and 15 bases from J, with 13 bases between. The CDR3 spells CASTDKDDLHF. DNA of the CDR3: TGTGCCAGCACCGATAAGGACGACCTCCACTTT.